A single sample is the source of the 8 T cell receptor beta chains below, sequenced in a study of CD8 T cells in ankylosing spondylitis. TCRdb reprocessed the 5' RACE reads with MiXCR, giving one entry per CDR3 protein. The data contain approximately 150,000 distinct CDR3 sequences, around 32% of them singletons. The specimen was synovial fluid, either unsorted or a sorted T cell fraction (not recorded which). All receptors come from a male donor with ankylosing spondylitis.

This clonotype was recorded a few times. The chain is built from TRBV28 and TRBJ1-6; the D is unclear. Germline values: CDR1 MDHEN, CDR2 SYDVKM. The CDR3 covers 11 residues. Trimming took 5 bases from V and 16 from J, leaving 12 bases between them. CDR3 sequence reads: CASSTGFSLHF. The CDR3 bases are TGTGCCAGCAGTACGGGGTTTAGTCTCCACTTT.

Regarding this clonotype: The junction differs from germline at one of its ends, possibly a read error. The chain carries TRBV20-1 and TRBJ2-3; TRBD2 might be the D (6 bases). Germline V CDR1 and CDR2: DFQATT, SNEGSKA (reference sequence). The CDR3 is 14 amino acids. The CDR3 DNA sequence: TGCAGTGCAAGAGCTGCGGGGAGAGAAAGCATGCAGTATTTT. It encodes CSARAAGRESMQYF.

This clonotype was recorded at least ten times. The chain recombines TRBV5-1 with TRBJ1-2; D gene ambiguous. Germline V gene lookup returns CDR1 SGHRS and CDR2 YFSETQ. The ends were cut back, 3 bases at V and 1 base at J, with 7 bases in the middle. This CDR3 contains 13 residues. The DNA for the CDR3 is TGCGCCAGCAGCTCGGACGGTAACTATGGCTACACCTTC. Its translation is CASSSDGNYGYTF.

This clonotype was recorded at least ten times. The CDR3 loop reads CASSLARALTSYEQYF. CDR3 DNA: TGTGCCAGCAGCTTAGCGCGGGCCCTCACCTCCTACGAGCAGTACTTC. The gene calls are TRBV7-2 and TRBJ2-7; D may be TRBD2 (5 bases). There are 16 residues in the CDR3. V was shortened by 0 bases and J by 0 bases, with 12 bases between the two germline ends. The germline CDR1 and CDR2 sequences are SGHTA and FQGNSA.

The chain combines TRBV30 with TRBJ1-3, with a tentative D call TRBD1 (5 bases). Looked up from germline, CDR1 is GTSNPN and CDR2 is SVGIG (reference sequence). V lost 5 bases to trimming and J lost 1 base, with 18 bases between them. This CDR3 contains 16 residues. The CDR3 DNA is TGTGCCTGGGCGGGGGGGTCAGACTTTTCTGGAAACACCATATATTTT. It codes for CAWAGGSDFSGNTIYF.

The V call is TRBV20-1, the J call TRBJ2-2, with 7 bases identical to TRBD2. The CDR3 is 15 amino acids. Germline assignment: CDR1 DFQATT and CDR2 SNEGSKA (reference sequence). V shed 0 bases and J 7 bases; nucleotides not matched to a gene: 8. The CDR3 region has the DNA TGCAGTGCTAGAGATCGGGCGGGAGCCAACGGGGAGCTGTTTTTT. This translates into CSARDRAGANGELFF.

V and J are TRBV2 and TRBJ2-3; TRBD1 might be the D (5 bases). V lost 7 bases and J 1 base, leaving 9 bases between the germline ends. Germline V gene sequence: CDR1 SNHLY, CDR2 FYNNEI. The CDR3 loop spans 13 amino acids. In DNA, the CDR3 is TGTGCCAGCAACAGACAGCGCACAGATACGCAGTATTTT. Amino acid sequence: CASNRQRTDTQYF.

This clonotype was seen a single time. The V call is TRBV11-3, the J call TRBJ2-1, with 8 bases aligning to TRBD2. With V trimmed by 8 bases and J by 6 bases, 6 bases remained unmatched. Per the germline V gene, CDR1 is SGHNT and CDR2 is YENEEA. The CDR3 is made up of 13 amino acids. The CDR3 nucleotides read TGTGCCAGCGCGGGAGGTTCTGGCAATGAGCAGTTCTTC. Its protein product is CASAGGSGNEQFF. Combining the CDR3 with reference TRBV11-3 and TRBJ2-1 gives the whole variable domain EAGVVQSPRYKIIEKKQPVAFWCNPISGHNTLYWYLQNLGQGPELLIRYENEEAVDDSQLPKDRFSAERLKGVDSTLKIQPAELGDSAVYLCASAGGSGNEQFFGPGTRLTVL.